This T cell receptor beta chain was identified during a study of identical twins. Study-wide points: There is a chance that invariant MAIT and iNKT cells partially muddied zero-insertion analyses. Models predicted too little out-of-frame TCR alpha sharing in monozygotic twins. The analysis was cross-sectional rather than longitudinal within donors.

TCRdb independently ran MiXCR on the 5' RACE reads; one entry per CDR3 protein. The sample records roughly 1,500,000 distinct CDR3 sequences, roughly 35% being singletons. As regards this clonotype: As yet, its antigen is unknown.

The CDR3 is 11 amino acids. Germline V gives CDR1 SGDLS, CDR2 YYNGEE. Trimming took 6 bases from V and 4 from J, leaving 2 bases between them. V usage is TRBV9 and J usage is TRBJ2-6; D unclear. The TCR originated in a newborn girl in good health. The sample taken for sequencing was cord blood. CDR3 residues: CASIGANVLTF. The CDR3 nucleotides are TGTGCCAGCATAGGGGCCAACGTCCTGACTTTC.